Below are 20 T cell receptor beta chains sequenced from a single sample in a study of graft-versus-host responses after intestinal transplantation. The protocol was immunoSEQ multiplex PCR, while the TCRdb copy is restricted to in-frame clones and leaves out a portion. The sample contains fewer than 5,500 clones, around three quarters of which appear only once. The sequencing here drew on PBMCs, taken 324 days after intestinal transplant. These receptors all stem from a human patient who received an intestinal transplant, so some T cells may come from the graft donor.

V and J are TRBV6-4 and TRBJ2-1, with D possibly being TRBD2 (6 bases). Germline lookup yields CDR1 MRHNA and CDR2 SNTAGT. V shed 0 bases and J shed 8 bases, with 14 bases lying between them. This CDR3 region has 15 residues. This CDR3 is CASSDSFGGSDEQFF. CDR3 in DNA: TGTGCCAGCAGTGACTCGTTCGGGGGTAGTGATGAGCAGTTCTTC.

The sample holds one count of this clone. DNA for the CDR3: TGTGCCAGTAGTATTGGGACCACGAACACTGAAGCTTTCTTT. It specifies CASSIGTTNTEAFF. The chain employs TRBV19 and TRBJ1-1; D possibly corresponds to TRBD1 (5 bases). Trimming took off 3 bases at V and 1 base at J, with 9 bases between the two ends. The CDR3 totals 14 residues. Germline CDR1 reads LNHDA; CDR2 reads SQIVND (reference sequence).

The gene calls are TRBV7-2 and TRBJ2-7; D ambiguous. The CDR3 spans 14 residues. With 1 base removed from V and 1 base from J, the gap between germline ends came to 8 bases. From germline, CDR1 is SGHTA and CDR2 FQGNSA. The CDR3 region is CASSLVGTSYEQYF. In nucleotides, the CDR3 is TGTGCCAGCAGCTTAGTGGGAACTTCCTACGAGCAGTACTTC.

The CDR3 spells CASSPWTEQNEAFF. The CDR3 region has the DNA TGTGCCAGCAGTCCGTGGACGGAGCAAAATGAAGCTTTCTTT. The chain joins TRBV6-5 to TRBJ1-1; D uncertain. V lost 5 bases and J lost 7, with 17 bases in between. This CDR3 comprises 14 residues. Germline V gene sequence: CDR1 MNHEY, CDR2 SVGAGI.

This clone was recorded once. The gene calls are TRBV6-4 and TRBJ1-2, with 8 bases fitting TRBD1. Germline V gene sequence: CDR1 MRHNA, CDR2 SNTAGT. The CDR3 totals 14 residues. V gave up 0 bases and J gave up 7 bases; unmatched junction bases: 4. Written as DNA, the CDR3 is TGTGCCAGCAGTGACTCCGAGACAGGGGTTGGCTACACCTTC. This translates into CASSDSETGVGYTF.

This clone was detected only once. This rearrangement joins TRBV4-3 to TRBJ2-6; 9 bases agree with TRBD1. V trimming: 3 bases; J trimming: 0 bases; junction bases outside the gene matches: 12. CDR1 and CDR2 from the germline V gene are LGHNA and YSLEER. The CDR3 is 20 residues long. CDR3 sequence (DNA): TGCGCCAGCAGCCATATAGAAGGGACAGGGAGTTACTCTGGGGCCAACGTCCTGACTTTC. Encoded protein: CASSHIEGTGSYSGANVLTF.

This clone has more than one count but fewer than ten. The chain has TRBV6-6 and TRBJ1-2; 7 positions agree with TRBD1. CDR1 is MNHNY, CDR2 SVGAGI, per germline (reference sequence). Trimming took 5 bases from V and 4 from J; bases not matched to a gene: 10. The CDR3 covers 15 residues. The chain's CDR3 is CASSDGQEMSYGYTF. Here the CDR3 DNA reads TGTGCCAGCAGTGACGGACAGGAGATGAGCTATGGCTACACCTTC.

The rearrangement links TRBV4-3 to TRBJ2-7, with D possibly being TRBD1 (7 bases). This CDR3 contains 15 residues. The germline CDR1 and CDR2 sequences are LGHNA and YSLEER. Trimming took off 3 bases at V and 2 bases at J, with 14 bases between the two ends. The CDR3 coding sequence is TGCGCCAGCAGCCAGGATCAGGGGGGCGCCTACGAGCAGTACTTC. Its translation: CASSQDQGGAYEQYF.

This clone was picked up a small number of times. The genes are TRBV6-5 and TRBJ2-7; tentative D call: TRBD1 (6 bases). Per germline, CDR1 MNHEY and CDR2 SVGAGI. This CDR3 is 14 amino acids long. V shed 8 bases and J shed 6 bases, with 20 bases lying between them. The CDR3 protein is CASGVQGPGGEQYF. Written as DNA, the CDR3 is TGTGCCAGCGGAGTACAGGGACCGGGTGGCGAGCAGTACTTC.

V is TRBV10-1 and J is TRBJ2-7; 9 bases fit TRBD2. Germline lookup yields CDR1 WNHNN and CDR2 SYGVQD (reference sequence). The V segment lost 3 bases and the J segment 4 bases; nucleotides outside the gene matches: 7. The CDR3 sequence is 15 residues long. CDR3 sequence reads: CASSEGSGGLYEQYF. The CDR3 coding sequence is TGCGCCAGCAGTGAAGGTAGCGGGGGCCTTTACGAGCAGTACTTC.

The V and J genes are TRBV6-4 and TRBJ2-2; 8 nucleotides agree with TRBD2. CDR3 length: 15 amino acids. Germline loops: CDR1 MRHNA, CDR2 SNTAGT. J was trimmed by 6 bases and V by 0 bases; bases with no gene match: 3. DNA of the CDR3: TGTGCCAGCAGTGACTCGATCGGGGGGGCCGGGGAGCTGTTTTTT. Its protein is CASSDSIGGAGELFF.

CDR3 DNA sequence: TGTGCCAGTCGGACAGGGGCGTTCACACCTTCAGATACGCAGTATTTT. Amino acid sequence: CASRTGAFTPSDTQYF. V is TRBV6-6 and J is TRBJ2-3; TRBD1 aligns across 9 bases. V gave up 9 bases and J gave up 4 bases; unmatched junction bases: 14. The CDR3 is 16 residues long. Germline CDR1 is MNHNY and CDR2 is SVGAGI (reference sequence).

This sequence joins TRBV6-4 and TRBJ2-2; D remains unclear. With 1 base removed from V and 5 bases from J, the gap between germline ends came to 11 bases. CDR1 and CDR2 from the germline V gene are MRHNA and SNTAGT. The CDR3 is 15 residues long. DNA for the CDR3: TGTGCCAGCAGTGACTTAGACCGACAAACCGGGGAGCTGTTTTTT. This encodes CASSDLDRQTGELFF.

The rearrangement joins TRBV5-1 to TRBJ1-5; D possibly corresponds to TRBD1 (6 bases). Germline V gives CDR1 SGHRS, CDR2 YFSETQ. Trimming shortened V by 1 base and J by 0 bases, and 14 bases separated the two germline ends. The CDR3 length is 17 residues. DNA for the CDR3: TGCGCCAGCAGCTTGAAAGGGCCAGGGGCTAGCAATCAGCCCCAGCATTTT. It encodes CASSLKGPGASNQPQHF.

The genes are TRBV7-8 and TRBJ1-1; D is undetermined. V lost 3 bases and J 1 base, leaving 3 bases between the germline ends. The CDR3 totals 12 residues. The germline CDR1 and CDR2 sequences are SGHVS and FQNEAQ. The CDR3, as DNA: TGTGCCAGCAGCTTCGGGAACACTGAAGCTTTCTTT. It specifies CASSFGNTEAFF.

This clone was picked up a small number of times. The chain links TRBV4-3 to TRBJ1-5; D remains ambiguous. The CDR3 is made up of 16 amino acids. Deletions cut 0 bases from V and 3 bases from J, with 12 bases between. Per germline, CDR1 LGHNA and CDR2 YSLEER. CDR3 nucleotide sequence: TGCGCCAGCAGCCAAGAAGTGGGGTATACCAATCAGCCCCAGCATTTT. It yields the protein CASSQEVGYTNQPQHF.

The rearrangement links TRBV7-9 to TRBJ1-1; unclear D gene. The CDR3 loop spans 14 amino acids. V was pared by 5 bases and J by 10 bases, with 20 bases between. Germline lookup yields CDR1 SEHNR and CDR2 FQNEAQ (reference sequence). CDR3 protein: CASSLLLGLEGAFF. The CDR3 nucleotides read TGTGCCAGCAGCCTTTTGCTGGGCCTCGAGGGAGCTTTCTTT.

The chain carries TRBV11-3 and TRBJ2-7, with 13 bases lining up with TRBD2. Germline CDR1 and CDR2: SGHNT and YENEEA. There are 15 residues in the CDR3. V lost 5 bases and J lost 5; bases outside the gene matches: 6. The CDR3 loop is CASSIGTSGDDEQYF. DNA for the CDR3: TGTGCCAGCAGCATCGGGACTAGCGGGGACGACGAGCAGTACTTC.

The chain employs TRBV9 and TRBJ2-5; TRBD2 matches at 7 bases. Near its end, the DNA agrees better with TRBJ2-7, so the J call may be wrong. Per germline, CDR1 SGDLS and CDR2 YYNGEE. The CDR3 has 14 amino acids. This chain's CDR3 is CASSVATGGYEQYF. The CDR3 DNA is TGTGCCAGCAGCGTGGCAACGGGGGGCTACGAGCAGTACTTC.

The chain combines TRBV4-1 with TRBJ1-1, with D unresolved. Trimming took off 0 bases at V and 1 base at J, with 9 bases between the two ends. The CDR3 has 15 amino acids. The germline gives CDR1 MGHRA, CDR2 YSYEKL. The CDR3 spells CASSQDSRPNTEAFF. CDR3 nucleotides: TGCGCCAGCAGCCAAGATTCCAGGCCGAACACTGAAGCTTTCTTT.